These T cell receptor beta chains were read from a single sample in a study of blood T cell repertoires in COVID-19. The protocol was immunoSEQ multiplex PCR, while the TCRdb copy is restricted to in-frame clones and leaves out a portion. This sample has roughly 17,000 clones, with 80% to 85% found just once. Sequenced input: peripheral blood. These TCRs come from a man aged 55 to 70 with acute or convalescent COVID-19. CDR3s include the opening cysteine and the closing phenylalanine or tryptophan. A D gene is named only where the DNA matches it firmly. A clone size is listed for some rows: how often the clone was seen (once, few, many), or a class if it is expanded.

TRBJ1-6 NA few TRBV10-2 TGCGCCAGCAGTCCAATCAGGGGTACCTATAATTCACCCCTCCACTTT CASSPIRGTYNSPLHF
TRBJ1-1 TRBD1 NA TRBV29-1 TGCAGCGTTGCTCTCCTGACAGGGGGCACTGAAGCTTTCTTT CSVALLTGGTEAFF
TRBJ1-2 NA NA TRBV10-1 TGCGCCAGCAGTGACTTCCGACGGGTAGGCTACACCTTC CASSDFRRVGYTF
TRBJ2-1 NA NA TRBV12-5 TGTGCTAGTCTACTCTACAATGAGCAGTTCTTC CASLLYNEQFF
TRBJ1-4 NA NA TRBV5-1 TGCGCCAGCAGGTGGGGCCCGAATGAAAAACTGTTTTTT CASRWGPNEKLFF
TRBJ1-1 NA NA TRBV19 TGTGCCAGTAGTATAACGGTGGACACTGAAGCTTTCTTT CASSITVDTEAFF
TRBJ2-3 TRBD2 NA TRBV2 TGTGCCAGCAGTAAGACTAGCGGGGGAGCGTTTAGCACAGATACGCAGTATTTT CASSKTSGGAFSTDTQYF
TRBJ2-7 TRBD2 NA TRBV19 TGTGCCAGTAGTTCAGCGGGGGGCCCCTACGAGCAGTACTTC CASSSAGGPYEQYF
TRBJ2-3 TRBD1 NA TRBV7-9 TGTGCCAGCAGCCCGGGACAGGGGCGGGATACGCAGTATTTT CASSPGQGRDTQYF
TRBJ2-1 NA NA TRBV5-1 TGCGCCAGCAGCTTAAATGGGGGACTCTCCTACAATGAGCAGTTCTTC CASSLNGGLSYNEQFF
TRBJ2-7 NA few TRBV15 TGTGCCACCAGCAGAGGTTTAGGGAGCGAGCAGTACTTC CATSRGLGSEQYF
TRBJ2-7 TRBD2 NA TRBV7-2 TGTGCCAGCAGCTTAGTAGCGGGGGGGAGGGAGCAGTACTTC CASSLVAGGREQYF
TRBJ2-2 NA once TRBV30 TGTGCCTGGGAGACAGACCCTAGGGACTCTCTTACAAACACCGGGGAGCTGTTTTTT CAWETDPRDSLTNTGELFF
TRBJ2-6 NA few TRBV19 TGTGCCAGTAGTAGGCGGGGCACTGGGGCCAACGTCCTGACTTTC CASSRRGTGANVLTF
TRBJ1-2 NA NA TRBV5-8 TGTGCCAGCAGCTTCGGTTACTATGGCTACACCTTC CASSFGYYGYTF
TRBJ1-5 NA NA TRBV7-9 TGTGCCAGCAGCCCCGGGGGATTGAATCAGCCCCAGCATTTT CASSPGGLNQPQHF
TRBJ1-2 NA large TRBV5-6 TGTGCCAGCAGCTTAATTGTCGGGGAAAGGTTTCCTCGTGGCTACACCTTC CASSLIVGERFPRGYTF
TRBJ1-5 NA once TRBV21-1 TGTGCCAGCAGCCGACAGGGGGCGCGTCAGCCCCAGCATTTT CASSRQGARQPQHF
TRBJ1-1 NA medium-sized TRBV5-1 TGCGCCAGCAGCTTGGGACTAAGAGGAACTGAAGCTTTCTTT CASSLGLRGTEAFF
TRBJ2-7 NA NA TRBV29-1 TGCAGCGTGAAACTTGGTAACGAGCAGTACTTC CSVKLGNEQYF
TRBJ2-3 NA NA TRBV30 TGTGCCTGGAGTGTAGGCAGGGCGGCGGATACGCAGTATTTT CAWSVGRAADTQYF
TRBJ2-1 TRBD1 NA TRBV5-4 TGTGCCAGCAGTTCCGGACAGGGGGAGTCACATGAGCAGTTCTTC CASSSGQGESHEQFF